The T cell receptor beta chain described here comes from a study of blood T cell repertoires in COVID-19. Method: immunoSEQ multiplex PCR; TCRdb's copy keeps in-frame clones and lacks some. The sample records approximately 160,000 clones, 90% being singletons. The germline CDR1 and CDR2 sequences are LGHNA and YNFKEQ. The CDR3 totals 15 residues. V was shortened by 4 bases and J by 5 bases, with 17 bases between the two germline ends. Sequencing input: peripheral blood. The source is a man between 60 and 70 years old with active or convalescent COVID-19. V usage is TRBV4-2 and J usage is TRBJ1-2, with D possibly being TRBD1 (6 bases). The CDR3 loop is CASSPLAGEVYGYTF. In nucleotides, the CDR3 is TGTGCCAGCAGCCCCCTGGCAGGGGAAGTATATGGCTACACCTTC.